A single sample is the source of the 9 T cell receptor beta chains below, sequenced in a study of cytomegalovirus exposure and HLA in healthy donors. PCR was performed using 60 Vbeta and 13 Jbeta primers. Measured with immunoSEQ multiplex PCR; TCRdb has only the in-frame clones, and not every one. The table lists approximately 110,000 clones, 70% of them singletons. The sample taken for sequencing was PBMCs. All receptors derive from a man aged 35 to 55 in good health and CMV-seropositive.

The chain joins TRBV28 to TRBJ2-1; 11 nucleotides align to TRBD2. Germline values: CDR1 MDHEN, CDR2 SYDVKM. The CDR3 contains 15 residues. With V trimmed by 6 bases and J by 4 bases, 5 bases remained unmatched. The CDR3 loop is CASRSSGRGYNEQFF. The CDR3 DNA follows: TGTGCCAGCAGAAGTAGCGGGAGGGGTTACAATGAGCAGTTCTTC.

The V call is TRBV9, the J call TRBJ2-7; TRBD1 aligns across 9 bases. Trimming at V came to 6 bases and at J to 8 bases, leaving 9 bases not matched to a gene. The germline V gene has CDR1 SGDLS and CDR2 YYNGEE. CDR3 size: 13 residues. CDR3 coding DNA: TGTGCCAGCACCAGGGACAGGGATGGAAAGCAGTACTTC. Translation gives CASTRDRDGKQYF.

J is TRBJ2-5 and V is TRBV19, with D hard to call. Deletions cut 2 bases from V and 0 bases from J, with 10 bases between. CDR3 length: 15 residues. Germline V gives CDR1 LNHDA, CDR2 SQIVND (reference sequence). The CDR3 sequence is CASSILADNQETQYF. CDR3 DNA sequence: TGTGCCAGTAGTATACTGGCGGATAACCAAGAGACCCAGTACTTC. Full variable domain (rest looked up from reference TRBV19 and TRBJ2-5): DGGITQSPKYLFRKEGQNVTLSCEQNLNHDAMYWYRQDPGQGLRLIYYSQIVNDFQKGDIAEGYSVSREKKESFPLTVTSAQKNPTAFYLCASSILADNQETQYFGPGTRLLVL.

This chain links TRBV6-1 with TRBJ2-7; TRBD1 aligns across 8 bases. Germline CDR1 and CDR2: MNHNS and SASEGT. J gave up 3 bases and V 4 bases, and 5 bases lay outside the gene matches. CDR3 length: 14 amino acids. CDR3 coding DNA: TGTGCCAGCAGTGGTACAGGGGGGAACTACGAGCAGTACGTC. Amino acid sequence: CASSGTGGNYEQYV.

A word on this clone: A read error may produce the germline difference seen at one junction end. The chain links TRBV4-1 to TRBJ1-1; no reliable D call. Germline loops: CDR1 MGHRA, CDR2 YSYEKL. The length of the CDR3 is 14 residues. Written as DNA, the CDR3 is TGTGCCAGCAGCCAAGTACAGTGGAACACTGAAGCTTTCTTT. It encodes CASSQVQWNTEAFF.

This clone is categorized as medium-sized. V is TRBV6-1 and J is TRBJ2-1; 11 positions agree with TRBD2. This CDR3 spans 14 amino acids. CDR1 and CDR2 from the germline V gene are MNHNS and SASEGT. After removal of 5 bases from V and 7 bases from J, the junction contained 4 bases not matched to a gene. CDR3 nucleotides: TGTGCCAGCAGTCTAGCGGGAGGAGGGAATGAGCAGTTCTTC. It yields the protein CASSLAGGGNEQFF.

The V gene is TRBV9, the J gene TRBJ2-1; 7 bases line up with TRBD2. Germline loops: CDR1 SGDLS, CDR2 YYNGEE. The ends lost 2 bases at V and 5 bases at J; junction bases unmatched: 10. The CDR3 totals 16 residues. The CDR3 is CASSVSLAETDNEQFF. The CDR3 DNA is TGTGCCAGCAGCGTCTCCCTAGCGGAGACCGACAATGAGCAGTTCTTC.

This clone has a single count. In the same sample, other DNA sequences code for this CDR3. The chain has TRBV7-2 and TRBJ2-1, with TRBD2 as a possible D gene (6 bases). CDR1 is SGHTA and CDR2 is FQGNSA in the germline V gene. Trimming removed 4 bases from V and 6 bases from J, with 10 bases in between. CDR3 length: 13 amino acids. The CDR3 sequence is CASSSGLINEQFF. The CDR3 DNA is TGTGCCAGCAGCTCAGGACTAATCAATGAGCAGTTCTTC.

The chain's CDR3 is CASSLDASGSGYTF. As DNA, the CDR3 is TGCGCCAGCAGCTTGGACGCCTCTGGCTCTGGCTACACCTTC. The chain has TRBV5-1 and TRBJ1-2; D remains ambiguous. Looked up from germline, CDR1 is SGHRS and CDR2 is YFSETQ. CDR3 length: 14 residues. V lost 0 bases, J lost 7 bases, and 13 bases lay in between.